This T cell receptor beta chain was retrieved from a study of T cells in women clearing cervical HPV infection. The CDR3 consists of 14 residues. V was trimmed by 0 bases and J by 6 bases, leaving 8 bases between them. CDR1 MGHRA and CDR2 YSYEKL come from the germline V gene. Sequencing used immunoSEQ multiplex PCR; TCRdb keeps in-frame clones, though not all of them. There are tens of thousands of clones in the sample, with 6% held by the top ten. General study points: Controls had more TRBV6-7 (0.16%) than cases (about 0.11%).

In regard to this clone: Its antigen remains unidentified. The CDR3 extends 3 residues past the end of the read, so its final part is completed from the germline J gene.

The origin of this receptor is a woman aged 18 to 75 with a cervical HPV16 infection that either progressed to CIN3+ or cleared (not recorded which). The material sequenced was blood buffy coat. The V call is TRBV4-1, the J call TRBJ2-2; D unresolved. Partial CDR3 DNA: TGCGCCAGCAGCCAAGACGGTAGGGCCGGGGAG. Protein sequence: CASSQDGRAGE. In full, the CDR3 is CASSQDGRAGELFF.